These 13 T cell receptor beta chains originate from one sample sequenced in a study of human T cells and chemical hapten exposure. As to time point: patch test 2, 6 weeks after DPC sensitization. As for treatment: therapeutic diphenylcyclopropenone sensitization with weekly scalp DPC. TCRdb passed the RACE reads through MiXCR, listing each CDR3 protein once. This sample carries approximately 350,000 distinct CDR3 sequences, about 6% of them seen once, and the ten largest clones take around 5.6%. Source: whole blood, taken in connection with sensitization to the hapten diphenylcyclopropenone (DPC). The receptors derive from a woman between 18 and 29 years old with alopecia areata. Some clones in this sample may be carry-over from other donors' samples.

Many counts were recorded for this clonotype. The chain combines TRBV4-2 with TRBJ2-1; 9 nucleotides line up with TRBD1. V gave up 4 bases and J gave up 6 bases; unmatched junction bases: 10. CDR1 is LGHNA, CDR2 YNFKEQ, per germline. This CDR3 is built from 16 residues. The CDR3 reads CASSPLTGGDVNEQFF. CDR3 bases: TGTGCCAGCAGCCCACTGACAGGGGGGGATGTCAATGAGCAGTTCTTC.

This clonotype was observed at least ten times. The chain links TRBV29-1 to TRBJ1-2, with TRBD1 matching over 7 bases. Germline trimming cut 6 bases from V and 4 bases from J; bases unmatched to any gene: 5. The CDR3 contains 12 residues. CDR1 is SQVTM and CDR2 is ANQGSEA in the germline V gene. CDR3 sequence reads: CSVEQGFYGYTF. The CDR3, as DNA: TGCAGCGTCGAACAGGGGTTCTATGGCTACACCTTC.

CDR3 sequence reads: CASSISGGRTDTQYF. In DNA form, the CDR3 reads TGTGCCAGCAGTATTAGCGGGGGCCGCACAGATACGCAGTATTTT. The genes are TRBV2 and TRBJ2-3; TRBD2 aligns across 9 bases. V was pared by 5 bases and J by 1 base, with 4 bases of the junction left unmatched. Germline assignment: CDR1 SNHLY and CDR2 FYNNEI. The CDR3 extends over 15 amino acids.

The CDR3 sequence is CASSELGGRDSPLHF. Written as DNA, the CDR3 is TGTGCCAGCAGTGAATTGGGGGGGCGGGATTCACCCCTCCACTTT. V is TRBV25-1 and J is TRBJ1-6, with D maybe TRBD1 (6 bases). The CDR3 loop spans 15 amino acids. V was pared by 1 base and J by 8 bases, with 12 bases between. Per the germline V gene, CDR1 is MGHDK and CDR2 is SYGVNS.

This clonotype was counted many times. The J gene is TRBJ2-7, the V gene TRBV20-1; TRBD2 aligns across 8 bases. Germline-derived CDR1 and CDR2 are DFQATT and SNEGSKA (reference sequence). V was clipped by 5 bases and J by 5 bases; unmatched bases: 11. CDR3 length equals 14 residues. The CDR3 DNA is TGCAGTGCTGAACCGGGACTAGACATAGACGAGCAGTACTTC. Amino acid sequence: CSAEPGLDIDEQYF.

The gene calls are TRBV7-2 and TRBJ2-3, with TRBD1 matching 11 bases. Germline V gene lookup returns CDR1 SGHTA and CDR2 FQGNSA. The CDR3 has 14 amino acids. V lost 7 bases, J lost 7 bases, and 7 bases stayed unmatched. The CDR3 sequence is CASNRDRGFHTQYF. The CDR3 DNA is TGTGCCAGCAACCGGGACAGGGGGTTCCATACGCAGTATTTT.

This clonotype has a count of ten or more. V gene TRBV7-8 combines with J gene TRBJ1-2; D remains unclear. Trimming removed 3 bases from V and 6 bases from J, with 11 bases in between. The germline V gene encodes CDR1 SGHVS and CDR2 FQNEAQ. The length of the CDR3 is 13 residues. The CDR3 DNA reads TGTGCCAGCAGCTTCGGCCCGCTAGATGGCTACACCTTC. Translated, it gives CASSFGPLDGYTF.

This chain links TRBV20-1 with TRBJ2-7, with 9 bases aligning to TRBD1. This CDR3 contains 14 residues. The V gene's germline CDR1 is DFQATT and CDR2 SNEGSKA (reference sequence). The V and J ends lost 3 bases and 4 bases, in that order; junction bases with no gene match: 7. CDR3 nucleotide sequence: TGCAGTGCTAGCCTGGGACAGGGACGGTACGAGCAGTACTTC. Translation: CSASLGQGRYEQYF.

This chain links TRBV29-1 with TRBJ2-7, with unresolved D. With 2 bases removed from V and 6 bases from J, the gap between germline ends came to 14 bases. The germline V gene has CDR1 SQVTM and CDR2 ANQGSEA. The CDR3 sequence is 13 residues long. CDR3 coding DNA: TGCAGCGTTGAACATGGCTACCCCAGCGAGCAGTACTTC. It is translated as CSVEHGYPSEQYF.

DNA for the CDR3: TGTGCCAGCACCTCACCAAGGTTAACTGGGGCCAACGTCCTGACTTTC. It yields the protein CASTSPRLTGANVLTF. This chain connects TRBV5-8 to TRBJ2-6, with D uncertain. There are 16 residues in the CDR3. The germline V gene encodes CDR1 SGHTS and CDR2 YDEGEE. V lost 6 bases and J lost 2, with 15 bases in between.

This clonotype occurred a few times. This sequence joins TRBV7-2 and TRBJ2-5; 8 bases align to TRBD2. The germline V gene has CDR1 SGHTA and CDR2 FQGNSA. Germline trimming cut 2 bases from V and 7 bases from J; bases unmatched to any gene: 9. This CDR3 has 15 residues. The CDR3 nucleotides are TGTGCCAGCAGCTTAATGAGCGGGGGCGGAGGGACCCAGTACTTC. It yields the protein CASSLMSGGGGTQYF.

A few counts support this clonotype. Written as DNA, the CDR3 is TGCAGTGCTAGTAATCCGGGGGCAGTCACTGAAGCTTTCTTT. Translated: CSASNPGAVTEAFF. This chain connects TRBV20-1 to TRBJ1-1, with a weak D call TRBD1 (6 bases). This CDR3 comprises 14 residues. The V end was cut by 3 bases, the J end by 4 bases, with 15 bases between. CDR1 is DFQATT and CDR2 is SNEGSKA in the germline V gene (reference sequence).

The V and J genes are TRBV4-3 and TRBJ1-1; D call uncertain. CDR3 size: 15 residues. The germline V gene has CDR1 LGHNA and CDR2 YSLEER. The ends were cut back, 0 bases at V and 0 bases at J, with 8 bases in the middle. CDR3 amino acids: CASSQDARLNTEAFF. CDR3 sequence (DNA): TGCGCCAGCAGCCAAGATGCACGGCTGAACACTGAAGCTTTCTTT.